A single T cell receptor (beta chain) is shown here with its context. Per the original methods: Amplification of reference gene primers was used by the study to estimate nucleated cell counts. TCRdb keeps only in-frame clones here, not all; method: immunoSEQ multiplex PCR. V and J calls and clone size are those listed in that table; D and trimming were worked out from the DNA. The sample records about 240,000 clones, 88% being singletons. The sample belongs to a study of blood T cell repertoires in COVID-19. Across the study: From the United States, Italy and Spain came samples of acute and convalescent COVID-19. PBMCs, B-cell-depleted T cells, or T cells provided the cDNA or gDNA that made up the material.

Germline assignment: CDR1 MNHEY and CDR2 SVGEGT. The germline V and J ends were trimmed by 2 bases and 4 bases, with 12 bases remaining between them. The CDR3 is 15 residues long. The sequence was obtained from a woman between 40 and 55 years old who had recovered from COVID-19. Sequencing was done on a sample of peripheral blood. The chain uses TRBV6-2 or TRBV6-3 and TRBJ1-5; D is perhaps TRBD1 (6 bases). The chain's CDR3 is CASSYTGLGNQPQHF. CDR3 nucleotide sequence: TGTGCCAGCAGTTACACAGGGTTAGGGAATCAGCCCCAGCATTTT.